The 17 T cell receptor beta chains below all came from one sample that was sequenced in a study of shared clonotypes between healthy human individuals. Sequencing was performed with immunoSEQ multiplex PCR; in TCRdb, only in-frame clones are kept and a portion is missing. Seen here are about 1.1 million clones, about 84% observed once, and the top ten hold 0.5% to 0.6%. The source material was memory CD4+ T cells from PBMCs. The subset here: CD45RA-negative fraction. Every receptor here comes from a man younger than 35 in good health. Some clones in this sample may be carry-over from other donors' samples.

The rearrangement joins TRBV11-2 to TRBJ2-5, with unresolved D. This CDR3 is built from 12 residues. The germline V gene encodes CDR1 SGHAT and CDR2 FQNNGV. V shed 5 bases and J shed 4 bases, with 8 bases lying between them. CDR3 coding DNA: TGTGCCAGCAGCCCCCTACGAGAGACCCAGTACTTC. This encodes CASSPLRETQYF.

The J gene is TRBJ2-7, the V gene TRBV7-9; a possible D gene is TRBD2 (6 bases). Germline loops: CDR1 SEHNR, CDR2 FQNEAQ (reference sequence). CDR3 length equals 18 residues. Trimming removed 7 bases at V and 0 bases at J, with 25 bases between. The CDR3 loop reads CASNRRGREASDSYEQYF. In nucleotides, the CDR3 is TGTGCCAGCAATCGTCGAGGCAGGGAGGCCTCCGACTCCTACGAGCAGTACTTC.

This chain's CDR3 is CASSLLPADTEAFF. The CDR3 nucleotides read TGCGCCAGCAGCTTGCTGCCAGCAGATACCGAAGCTTTCTTT. The gene calls are TRBV5-1 and TRBJ1-1, with D uncertain. The germline V gene encodes CDR1 SGHRS and CDR2 YFSETQ. The CDR3 is 14 amino acids. Trimming pared 1 base from V and 8 bases from J, leaving 15 bases between.

This clone occurred a few times. Different DNA sequences within this sample yield the same CDR3. The rearrangement links TRBV5-1 to TRBJ1-2; D is unclear. Between the trimmed V and J ends, which lost 0 bases and 2 bases, there was a span of 8 bases. The germline CDR1 and CDR2 sequences are SGHRS and YFSETQ. This CDR3 is built from 14 residues. CDR3 protein: CASSLESTNYGYTF. The CDR3 nucleotides read TGCGCCAGCAGCTTGGAATCAACGAACTATGGCTACACCTTC.

V usage is TRBV7-3 and J usage is TRBJ2-7; 7 bases map to TRBD1. Germline values: CDR1 SGHTA, CDR2 FQGTGA. The CDR3 has 14 residues. The V and J ends lost 4 bases and 2 bases, in that order; junction bases with no gene match: 5. DNA of the CDR3: TGTGCCAGCAGCTCTGGACAGGCCCCCTACGAGCAGTACTTC. Its protein product is CASSSGQAPYEQYF.

As regards this clone: The identical CDR3 is also encoded by other nucleotide sequences in the sample. The rearrangement joins TRBV5-1 to TRBJ2-7, with D uncertain. The CDR3 extends over 13 amino acids. The germline gives CDR1 SGHRS, CDR2 YFSETQ. The V gene lost 0 bases and the J gene lost 2 bases, with 6 bases spanning the gap. CDR3: CASSLGITYEQYF. The CDR3 nucleotides are TGCGCCAGCAGCTTGGGCATAACCTACGAGCAGTACTTC.

This clone has just one count. The gene calls are TRBV19 and TRBJ1-2; D is undetermined. CDR1 is LNHDA, CDR2 SQIVND, per germline (reference sequence). The CDR3 totals 18 residues. The V end was cut by 3 bases, the J end by 0 bases, with 20 bases between. This CDR3 is CASSILEVWGAANYGYTF. CDR3 nucleotide sequence: TGTGCCAGTAGTATCCTGGAGGTATGGGGAGCCGCTAACTATGGCTACACCTTC.

The count of this clone is one. V gene TRBV9 combines with J gene TRBJ2-7, with 8 bases aligning to TRBD1. V lost 4 bases to trimming and J lost 4 bases; unmatched junction nucleotides: 10. The CDR3 is made up of 15 amino acids. Germline CDR1 is SGDLS and CDR2 is YYNGEE. In DNA, the CDR3 is TGTGCCAGCAGCTCGGGACAGGATCTTAAATACGAGCAGTACTTC. Protein product: CASSSGQDLKYEQYF.

To note about this clone: Other DNA sequences from this sample encode an identical CDR3 as well. The CDR3 loop is CASSLEGAGYTF. The CDR3 DNA sequence: TGTGCCAGCAGCTTAGAAGGGGCCGGCTACACCTTC. V usage is TRBV11-2 and J usage is TRBJ1-2; maybe TRBD1 (5 bases). The germline V gene encodes CDR1 SGHAT and CDR2 FQNNGV. Trimming removed 0 bases at V and 8 bases at J, with 7 bases between. The CDR3 extends over 12 amino acids.

J is TRBJ2-7 and V is TRBV2, with 15 positions matching TRBD2. CDR1 and CDR2 from the germline V gene are SNHLY and FYNNEI. After removal of 5 bases from V and 6 bases from J, the junction contained 5 bases not matched to a gene. The length of the CDR3 is 15 residues. DNA of the CDR3: TGTGCCAGCAGTTCAGGGGGACTAGCGGGAGGCGAGCAGTACTTC. It translates to CASSSGGLAGGEQYF.

The genes are TRBV19 and TRBJ2-5; 7 nucleotides line up with TRBD2. This CDR3 comprises 15 residues. Trimming removed 6 bases from V and 2 bases from J; junction bases left unmatched: 9. Germline values: CDR1 LNHDA, CDR2 SQIVND (reference sequence). As DNA, the CDR3 is TGTGCCAGTAGACAACGGGGACTACAACAAGAGACCCAGTACTTC. The encoded protein is CASRQRGLQQETQYF.

This clone was seen only a few times. J is TRBJ1-2 and V is TRBV18, with no clear D. The CDR3 contains 12 residues. The V end lost 2 bases, the J end lost 5 bases, and 6 bases lay between the germline ends. Germline assignment: CDR1 KGHSH and CDR2 LQKENI. As DNA, the CDR3 is TGTGCCAGCTCACCAGGAGGGTATGGCTACACCTTC. Encoded protein: CASSPGGYGYTF.

The CDR3 region is CASSTRDRNNEQFF. DNA of the CDR3: TGTGCCAGCAGCACCCGGGACAGAAACAATGAGCAGTTCTTC. The genes are TRBV7-9 and TRBJ2-1, with 7 bases identical to TRBD1. With V trimmed by 5 bases and J by 5 bases, 6 bases remained unmatched. CDR1 is SEHNR, CDR2 FQNEAQ, per germline (reference sequence). The CDR3 consists of 14 residues.

This rearrangement joins TRBV27 to TRBJ2-7, with D possibly called TRBD1 or TRBD2 (7 bases each). This CDR3 comprises 15 residues. Trimming shortened V by 1 base and J by 7 bases, and 17 bases separated the two germline ends. From germline, CDR1 is MNHEY and CDR2 SMNVEV (reference sequence). Here the CDR3 reads CASSLLGTVGGEQYF. DNA of the CDR3: TGTGCCAGCAGTTTATTAGGGACAGTGGGAGGGGAGCAGTACTTC.

V gene TRBV2 combines with J gene TRBJ2-2; TRBD1 might be the D (5 bases). V was clipped by 7 bases and J by 0 bases, with 9 bases between them. The V gene's germline CDR1 is SNHLY and CDR2 FYNNEI. The CDR3 length is 14 residues. CDR3 in DNA: TGTGCCAGCATTAGGACAACGAACACCGGGGAGCTGTTTTTT. Translation: CASIRTTNTGELFF.

V gene TRBV7-9 combines with J gene TRBJ2-1; 11 bases are a match to TRBD2. CDR3 length: 18 amino acids. Losses at the gene ends were 6 bases for V and 4 bases for J; bases not matched to a gene: 14. CDR1 and CDR2 (germline): SEHNR, FQNEAQ (reference sequence). The CDR3 DNA reads as TGTGCCAGCAGGGGACCCAATCCGGGACTAGCGGAATACAATGAGCAGTTCTTC. Translated, it gives CASRGPNPGLAEYNEQFF.

J is TRBJ2-7 and V is TRBV27; D not resolved. Germline V gene data show CDR1 as MNHEY and CDR2 as SMNVEV (reference sequence). Deletions cut 4 bases from V and 2 bases from J, with 15 bases between. This CDR3 contains 15 residues. CDR3 region: CASSSEAGSTYEQYF. Here the CDR3 DNA reads TGTGCCAGCAGTTCCGAGGCAGGCTCGACCTACGAGCAGTACTTC.